The next 10 T cell receptor beta chains were all read from a single sample in a study of CD8+ T cells in alopecia areata. It was cDNA, reverse transcribed from extracted RNA, that served as the sequencing template. The protocol was immunoSEQ multiplex PCR, while the TCRdb copy is restricted to in-frame clones and leaves out a portion. The sample lists about 150,000 clones, roughly 50% occurring once. Sequenced input: CD4+ T cells sorted from blood. Receptors originate from a human donor with alopecia areata.

The chain joins TRBV29-1 to TRBJ2-3, with 8 bases that match TRBD1. The V segment lost 4 bases and the J segment 5 bases; nucleotides outside the gene matches: 11. CDR3 length: 15 amino acids. Germline-derived CDR1 and CDR2 are SQVTM and ANQGSEA. This CDR3 is CSVVGGRGLVDTQYF. The CDR3, as DNA: TGCAGCGTTGTGGGCGGCAGGGGGCTCGTAGATACGCAGTATTTT.

This rearrangement joins TRBV10-2 to TRBJ2-1; 11 bases match TRBD2. Trimming removed 4 bases from V and 6 bases from J; junction bases left unmatched: 8. Germline assignment: CDR1 WSHSY and CDR2 SAAADI. This CDR3 has 16 residues. The CDR3 DNA follows: TGCGCCAGCAGTGGTCTAGCGGGAGGTCTAGTCAATGAGCAGTTCTTC. Its translation: CASSGLAGGLVNEQFF.

Only a few counts were recorded for this clone. The rearrangement joins TRBV11-2 to TRBJ2-7; 11 nucleotides agree with TRBD2. V dropped 3 bases and J dropped 0; count of bases not matched to a gene: 7. Germline V gene lookup returns CDR1 SGHAT and CDR2 FQNNGV. This CDR3 has 17 residues. The CDR3, as DNA: TGTGCCAGCAGCTTGGGACTAGCGGTAGTAAACTCCTACGAGCAGTACTTC. Translating it yields CASSLGLAVVNSYEQYF.

The chain carries TRBV29-1 and TRBJ1-5; a weak D match, TRBD1 (6 bases). The CDR3 has 14 amino acids. Trimming left V 5 bases short and J 3 bases short, with 14 bases between. In germline, CDR1 is SQVTM, CDR2 ANQGSEA. CDR3 residues: CSVRDNHPNQPQHF. CDR3 DNA: TGCAGCGTTCGGGACAATCATCCCAATCAGCCCCAGCATTTT.

V and J are TRBV5-1 and TRBJ2-7, with D perhaps TRBD1 (6 bases). There are 15 residues in the CDR3. The V end lost 5 bases, the J end lost 3 bases, and 18 bases lay between the germline ends. Germline CDR1 is SGHRS and CDR2 is YFSETQ. CDR3 DNA sequence: TGCGCCAGCAGTCGGGGTACAGGGATGGGCTACGAGCAGTACTTC. It translates to CASSRGTGMGYEQYF.

This clone was seen a few times. Here the CDR3 reads CASGGDRPNYGYTF. The CDR3 bases are TGTGCCAGCGGGGGGGACCGCCCTAACTATGGCTACACCTTC. The genes are TRBV25-1 and TRBJ1-2; TRBD1 might be the D (5 bases). From germline, CDR1 is MGHDK and CDR2 SYGVNS. This CDR3 has 14 residues. The V gene lost 8 bases and the J gene lost 0 bases, with 13 bases spanning the gap.

The chain joins TRBV6-5 to TRBJ2-7; D is unresolved. This CDR3 region has 13 residues. Germline V gives CDR1 MNHEY, CDR2 SVGAGI. Trimming shortened V by 0 bases and J by 4 bases, and 7 bases separated the two germline ends. This CDR3 is CASSYSGFYEQYF. CDR3 nucleotide sequence: TGTGCCAGCAGTTACTCTGGGTTTTACGAGCAGTACTTC.

This clone was seen a few times. This chain joins TRBV28 and TRBJ2-2, with a tentative D call TRBD2 (5 bases). CDR1 is MDHEN and CDR2 is SYDVKM in the germline V gene. Trimming stripped 6 bases from V and 11 bases from J, with 13 bases between. The CDR3 is made up of 12 amino acids. CDR3 sequence (DNA): TGTGCCAGCAGACTAGAGACGAACGAGCTGTTTTTT. Translated: CASRLETNELFF.

The chain recombines TRBV6-1 with TRBJ2-3; D may match TRBD1 or TRBD2 (7 bases each). V was clipped by 6 bases and J by 6 bases, with 16 bases between them. CDR3 length equals 14 residues. Germline V gene sequence: CDR1 MNHNS, CDR2 SASEGT. The chain's CDR3 is CASRRGGTEDTQYF. The CDR3, as DNA: TGTGCCAGCAGAAGGGGAGGGACAGAGGATACGCAGTATTTT.

The chain has TRBV2 and TRBJ1-2; TRBD1 aligns across 7 bases. Per the germline V gene, CDR1 is SNHLY and CDR2 is FYNNEI. The CDR3 length is 12 residues. Unmatched junction bases numbered 5, after V lost 8 bases and J lost 5 bases. CDR3 protein: CASGLQGYGYTF. The CDR3 DNA reads as TGTGCCAGCGGCCTACAGGGGTATGGCTACACCTTC.